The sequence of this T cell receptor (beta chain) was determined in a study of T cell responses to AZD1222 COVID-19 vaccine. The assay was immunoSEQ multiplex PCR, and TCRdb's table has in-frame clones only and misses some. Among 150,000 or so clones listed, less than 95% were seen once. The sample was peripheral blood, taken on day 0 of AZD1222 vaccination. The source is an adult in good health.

The DNA for the CDR3 is TGTGCCAGCAAAAAACAGGGGATACTAGAAGAGACCCAGTACTTC. It is translated as CASKKQGILEETQYF. The rearrangement joins TRBV27 to TRBJ2-5; 7 bases line up with TRBD1. The V and J ends lost 7 bases and 3 bases, in that order; junction bases with no gene match: 11. Germline V gives CDR1 MNHEY, CDR2 SMNVEV (reference sequence). This CDR3 spans 15 amino acids.